Below, one T cell receptor beta chain is given with its context. The data originate from a study of T cell changes during pregnancy in multiple sclerosis. CDR1 is MRHNA and CDR2 is SNTAGT in the germline V gene. The ends were cut back, 5 bases at V and 7 bases at J, with 14 bases in the middle. The CDR3 runs to 13 residues. Using immunoSEQ multiplex PCR, the repertoire was profiled, and TCRdb retains in-frame clones only, with some absent. In the table there are over 25,000 clones, more than 75% of which are singletons. Sequencing used CD4+ T cells from peripheral blood mononuclear cells, obtained in the second trimester of pregnancy. The sequence was obtained from a female donor in good health, enrolled as a control in a pregnancy study. V gene TRBV6-4 combines with J gene TRBJ2-5; possibly TRBD2 for D (6 bases). The CDR3, as DNA: TGTGCCAGCAGTCTGTCTAGGGGAGGGACCCAGTACTTC. It yields the protein CASSLSRGGTQYF.